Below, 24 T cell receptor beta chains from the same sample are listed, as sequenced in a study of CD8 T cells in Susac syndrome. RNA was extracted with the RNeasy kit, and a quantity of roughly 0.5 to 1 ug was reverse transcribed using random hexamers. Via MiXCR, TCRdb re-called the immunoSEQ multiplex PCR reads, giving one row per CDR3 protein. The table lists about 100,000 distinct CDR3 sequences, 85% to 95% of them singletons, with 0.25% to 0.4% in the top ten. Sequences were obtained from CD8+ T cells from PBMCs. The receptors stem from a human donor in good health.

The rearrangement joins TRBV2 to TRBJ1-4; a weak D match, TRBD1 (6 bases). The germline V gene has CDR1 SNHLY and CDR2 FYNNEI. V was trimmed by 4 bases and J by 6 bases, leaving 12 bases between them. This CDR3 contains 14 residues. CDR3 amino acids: CASSGTVIDEKLFF. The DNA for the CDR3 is TGTGCCAGCAGTGGGACAGTAATTGATGAAAAACTGTTTTTT. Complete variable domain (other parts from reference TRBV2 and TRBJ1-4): EPEVTQTPSHQVTQMGQEVILRCVPISNHLYFYWYRQILGQKVEFLVSFYNNEISEKSEIFDDQFSVERPDGSNFTLKIRSTKLEDSAMYFCASSGTVIDEKLFFGSGTQLSVL.

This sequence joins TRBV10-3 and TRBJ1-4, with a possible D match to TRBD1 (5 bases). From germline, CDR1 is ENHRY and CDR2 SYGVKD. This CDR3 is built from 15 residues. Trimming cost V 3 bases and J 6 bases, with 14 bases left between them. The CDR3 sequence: CAISDSGDRDEKLFF. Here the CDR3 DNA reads TGTGCCATCAGTGACTCGGGAGACAGAGATGAAAAACTGTTTTTT.

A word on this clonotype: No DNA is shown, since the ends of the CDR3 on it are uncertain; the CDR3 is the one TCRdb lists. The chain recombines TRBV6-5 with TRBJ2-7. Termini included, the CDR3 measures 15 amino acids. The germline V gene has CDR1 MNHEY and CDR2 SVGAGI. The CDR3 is CASSTSTESAYEQYF.

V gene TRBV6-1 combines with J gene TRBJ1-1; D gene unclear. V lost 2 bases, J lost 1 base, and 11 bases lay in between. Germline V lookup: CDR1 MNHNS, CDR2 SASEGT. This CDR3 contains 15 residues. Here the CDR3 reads CASSEIPAPNTEAFF. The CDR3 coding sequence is TGTGCCAGCAGTGAAATCCCGGCCCCGAACACTGAAGCTTTCTTT.

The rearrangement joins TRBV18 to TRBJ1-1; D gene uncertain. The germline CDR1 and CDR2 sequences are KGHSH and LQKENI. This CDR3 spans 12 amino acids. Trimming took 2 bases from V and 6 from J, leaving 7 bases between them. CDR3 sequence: CASSPGIAEAFF. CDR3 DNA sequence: TGTGCCAGCTCACCAGGGATCGCTGAAGCTTTCTTT.

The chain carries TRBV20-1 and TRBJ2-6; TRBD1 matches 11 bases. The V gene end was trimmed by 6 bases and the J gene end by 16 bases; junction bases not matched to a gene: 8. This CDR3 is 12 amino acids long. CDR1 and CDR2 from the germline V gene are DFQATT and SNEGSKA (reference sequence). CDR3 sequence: CSAQPGQGVLTF. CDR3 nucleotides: TGCAGTGCACAGCCGGGACAGGGGGTTCTGACTTTC.

The CDR3 is CASVGGGDEQYF. In DNA, the CDR3 is TGTGCTAGTGTCGGGGGAGGGGACGAGCAGTACTTC. The rearrangement uses TRBV12-5 and TRBJ2-7; 7 bases are a match to TRBD2. The germline gives CDR1 LGHNT, CDR2 FRNRAP. V was pared by 7 bases and J by 5 bases, with 5 bases of the junction left unmatched. The CDR3 is made up of 12 amino acids.

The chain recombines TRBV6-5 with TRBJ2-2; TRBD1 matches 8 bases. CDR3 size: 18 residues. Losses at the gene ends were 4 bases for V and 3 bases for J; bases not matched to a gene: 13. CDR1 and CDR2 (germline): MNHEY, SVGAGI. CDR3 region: CASSFYLSPGQDTGELFF. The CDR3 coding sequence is TGTGCCAGCAGTTTCTATTTGTCTCCGGGACAGGACACCGGGGAGCTGTTTTTT.

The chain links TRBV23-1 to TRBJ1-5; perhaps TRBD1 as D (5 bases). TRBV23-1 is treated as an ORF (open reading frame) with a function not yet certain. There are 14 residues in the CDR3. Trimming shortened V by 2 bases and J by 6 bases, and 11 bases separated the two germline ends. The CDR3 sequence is CASSQTKDTQPQHF. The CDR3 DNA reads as TGCGCCAGCAGTCAAACAAAGGACACTCAGCCCCAGCATTTT.

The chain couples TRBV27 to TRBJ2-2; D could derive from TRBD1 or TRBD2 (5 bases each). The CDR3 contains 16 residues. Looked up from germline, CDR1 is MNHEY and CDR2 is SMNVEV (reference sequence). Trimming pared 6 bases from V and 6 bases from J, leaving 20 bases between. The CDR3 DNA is TGTGCCAGCAGCCCCCCGGCGGCAGAGGGGTCCGGGGAGCTGTTTTTT. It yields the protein CASSPPAAEGSGELFF.

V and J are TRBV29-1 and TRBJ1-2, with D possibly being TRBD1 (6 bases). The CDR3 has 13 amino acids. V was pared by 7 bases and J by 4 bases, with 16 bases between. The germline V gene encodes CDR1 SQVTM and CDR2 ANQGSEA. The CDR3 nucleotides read TGCAGCGCGCCAGGGGATCGTTTCTATGGCTACACCTTC. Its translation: CSAPGDRFYGYTF.

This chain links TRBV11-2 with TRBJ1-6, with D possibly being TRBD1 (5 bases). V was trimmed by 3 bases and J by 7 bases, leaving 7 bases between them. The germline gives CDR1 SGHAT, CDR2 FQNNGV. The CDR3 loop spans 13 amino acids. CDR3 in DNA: TGTGCCAGCAGCTTTGGGGGGAATTCACCCCTCCACTTT. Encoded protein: CASSFGGNSPLHF.

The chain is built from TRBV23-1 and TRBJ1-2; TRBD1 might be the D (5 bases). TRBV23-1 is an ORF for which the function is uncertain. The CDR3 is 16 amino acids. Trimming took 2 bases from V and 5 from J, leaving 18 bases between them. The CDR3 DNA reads TGCGCCAGCAGTCAACTTCACTTGGGACTGACTTATGGCTACACCTTC. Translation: CASSQLHLGLTYGYTF.

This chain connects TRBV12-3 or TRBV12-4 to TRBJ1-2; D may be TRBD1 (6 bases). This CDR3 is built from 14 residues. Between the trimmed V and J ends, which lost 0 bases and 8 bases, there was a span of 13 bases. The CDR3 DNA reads TGTGCCAGCAGTTTAGCGGATTCAGGGGAAGGCTACACCTTC. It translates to CASSLADSGEGYTF.

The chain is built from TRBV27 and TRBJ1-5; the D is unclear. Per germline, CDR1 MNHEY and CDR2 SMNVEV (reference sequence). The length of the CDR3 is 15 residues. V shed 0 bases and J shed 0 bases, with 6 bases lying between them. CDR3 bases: TGTGCCAGCAGTTTATCTACAAATAGCAATCAGCCCCAGCATTTT. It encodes CASSLSTNSNQPQHF.

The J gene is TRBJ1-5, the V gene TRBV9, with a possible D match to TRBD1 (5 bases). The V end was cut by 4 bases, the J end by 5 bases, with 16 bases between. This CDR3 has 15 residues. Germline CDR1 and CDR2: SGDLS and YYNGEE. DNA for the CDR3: TGTGCCAGCAGCCAAGAGGGGCGGGTAGATCAGCCCCAGCATTTT. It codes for CASSQEGRVDQPQHF.

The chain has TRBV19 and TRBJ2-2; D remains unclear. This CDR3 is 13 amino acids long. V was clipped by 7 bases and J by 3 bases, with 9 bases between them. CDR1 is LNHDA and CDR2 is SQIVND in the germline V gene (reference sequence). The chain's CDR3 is CASNPRDTGELFF. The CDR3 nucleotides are TGTGCCAGTAACCCAAGGGACACCGGGGAGCTGTTTTTT. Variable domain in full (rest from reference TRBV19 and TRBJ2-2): DGGITQSPKYLFRKEGQNVTLSCEQNLNHDAMYWYRQDPGQGLRLIYYSQIVNDFQKGDIAEGYSVSREKKESFPLTVTSAQKNPTAFYLCASNPRDTGELFFGEGSRLTVL.

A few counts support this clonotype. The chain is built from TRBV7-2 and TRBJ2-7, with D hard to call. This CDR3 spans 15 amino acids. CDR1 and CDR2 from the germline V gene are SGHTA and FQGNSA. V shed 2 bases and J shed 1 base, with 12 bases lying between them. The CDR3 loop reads CASSLTGRASYEQYF. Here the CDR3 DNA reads TGTGCCAGCAGCTTAACCGGACGGGCATCCTACGAGCAGTACTTC.

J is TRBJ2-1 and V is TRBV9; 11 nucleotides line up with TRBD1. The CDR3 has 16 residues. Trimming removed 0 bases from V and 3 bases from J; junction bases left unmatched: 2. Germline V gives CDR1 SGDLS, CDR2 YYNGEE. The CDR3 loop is CASSVVDRGLYNEQFF. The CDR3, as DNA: TGTGCCAGCAGCGTAGTGGACAGGGGGCTCTACAATGAGCAGTTCTTC.

The CDR3 spells CASSYGSEINSPLHF. CDR3 nucleotide sequence: TGTGCCAGCAGTTACGGGTCAGAAATTAATTCACCCCTCCACTTT. This rearrangement joins TRBV6-5 to TRBJ1-6; no clear D. V was pared by 2 bases and J by 6 bases, with 11 bases between. The CDR3 is 15 residues long. The germline V gene encodes CDR1 MNHEY and CDR2 SVGAGI.

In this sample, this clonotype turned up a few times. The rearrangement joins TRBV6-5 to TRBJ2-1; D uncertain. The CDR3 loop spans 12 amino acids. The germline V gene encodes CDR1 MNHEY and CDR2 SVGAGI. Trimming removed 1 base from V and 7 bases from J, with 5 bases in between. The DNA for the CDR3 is TGTGCCAGCAGTTACTTGGGAAATGAGCAGTTCTTC. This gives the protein CASSYLGNEQFF.

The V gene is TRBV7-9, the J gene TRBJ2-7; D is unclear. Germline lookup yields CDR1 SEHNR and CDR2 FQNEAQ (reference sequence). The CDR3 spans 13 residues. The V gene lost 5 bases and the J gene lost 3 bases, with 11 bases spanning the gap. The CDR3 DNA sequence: TGTGCCAGCAGCCCTCGAGGCCACTACGAGCAGTACTTC. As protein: CASSPRGHYEQYF. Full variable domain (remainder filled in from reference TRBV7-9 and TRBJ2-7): DTGVSQNPRHKITKRGQNVTFRCDPISEHNRLYWYRQTLGQGPEFLTYFQNEAQLEKSRLLSDRFSAERPKGSFSTLEIQRTEQGDSAMYLCASSPRGHYEQYFGPGTRLTVT.

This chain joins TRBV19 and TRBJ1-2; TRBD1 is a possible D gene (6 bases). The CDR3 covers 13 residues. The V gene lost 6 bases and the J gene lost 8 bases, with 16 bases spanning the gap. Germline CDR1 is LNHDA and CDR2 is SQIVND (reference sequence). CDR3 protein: CASSSPGDIGYTF. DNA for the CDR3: TGTGCCAGTAGCTCCCCAGGGGACATAGGCTACACCTTC.

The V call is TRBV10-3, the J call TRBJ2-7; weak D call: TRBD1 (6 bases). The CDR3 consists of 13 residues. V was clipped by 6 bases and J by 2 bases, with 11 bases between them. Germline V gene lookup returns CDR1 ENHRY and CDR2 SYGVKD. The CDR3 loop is CAIRARDTYEQYF. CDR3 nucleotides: TGTGCCATCAGGGCCAGGGACACCTACGAGCAGTACTTC.